This T cell receptor beta chain appears in the sequencing data of a study of T cells in Graves' hyperthyroidism and ophthalmopathy (dated by TCRdb to 2018 to 2020). Looking at the study overall: Peripheral blood was collected at initial diagnosis, before any treatment. After sampling, hyperthyroidism patients received methimazole starting at 30 mg daily, and ophthalmopathy patients received high-dose intravenous methylprednisolone. The study also compared thyroid tissue and blood T-cell repertoires from more than 5 Graves' hyperthyroidism patients. For training and testing, the 100 or so patients in the discovery cohort were randomly divided in a 7:3 ratio. To identify TCR V-J signatures that set the groups apart, the researchers used a discovery cohort of 100 patients, made up of roughly 40 with Graves' ophthalmopathy and 55 to 65 with stable Graves' hyperthyroidism. The paper reports TCR Vbeta CDR3 sequencing of about 140 peripheral blood samples: around 45 ophthalmopathy, roughly 74 hyperthyroidism and approximately 17 progressor patients. Prospective prediction of ophthalmopathy was tested in an independent validation cohort of 18 to 20 hyperthyroidism patients and approximately 17 patients who later progressed to ophthalmopathy.

Graves' hyperthyroidism was defined as stable when no progression to ophthalmopathy occurred over 18 months of follow-up. The hyperthyroidism patients were between 18 and 65 years old and newly diagnosed, with a disease duration of less than 2 months. Any patient with an uncontrolled infection, another autoimmune disease, pregnancy or lactation was excluded. Diagnoses were established on the basis of clinical symptoms, serum thyroxine and TRAb, thyroid ultrasound, and orbital computed tomography. PBMCs were separated from 8 to 10 ml of fresh peripheral blood using Ficoll-Paque density gradient centrifugation. Total RNA was extracted with Trizol reagent, and quality was checked on an Agilent 2100 Bioanalyzer. The TCR beta CDR3 regions were amplified from the RNA transcripts. The first round of RT-PCR for the TCR CDR3 was performed with the HTBI primer set and the Qiagen OneStep RT-PCR kit. Libraries were constructed in a second round of multiplex PCR, after which size selection and purification were carried out. Paired-end sequencing of the libraries was performed with 100 bp reads on an Illumina HiSeq2000. As for how the authors treated the data: SOAPnuke was used to process the raw data, throwing out any read that contained adapters or uncalled bases, had a mean Phred below 15, or lacked an exact constant-primer or identifier match. High-quality paired reads were merged with COPE v1.2.5, and unique nucleotide sequences were defined as clonotypes. Clonotypes were aligned to IMGT TRBV, TRBD and TRBJ reference segments using MiTCR v1.1. The analysis included only V-J combinations with a frequency above 0.0001, which together covered roughly 99% of the repertoires. A TCS score was defined as the ratio of F50 (clonal expansion) to E x V (chaos), with BLOSUM62-based TCRdist applied between CDR3 peptides within each V-J. Welch's t-statistics and random forest reduced approximately 520 V-J features to 10 to 15, which were used in a naive Bayes classifier (R e1071). The public reads were quality trimmed at Q25 with fastp and then assembled into clones with MiXCR by TCRdb, keeping productive beta chains. Rows with a matching CDR3 protein are joined into one entry that keeps the most common DNA and genes. The V and J calls, along with clone size, are taken from TCRdb and not from the paper's own processing. This sample comprises approximately 330,000 distinct CDR3 sequences, 15% to 20% of them detected only once. Together, the top ten hold around 54% of the sample.

The germline V gene gives CDR1 as ENHRY and CDR2 as SYGVKD. Trimming at the junction amounts to 8 bases on V and 0 bases on J, and the germline ends lie 10 bases apart. From the cysteine through the phenylalanine, the CDR3 covers 13 amino acids. The read is trimmed to its CDR3 DNA, 39 bases read in frame from base 1. Beyond this particular receptor, the publication reports: During validation, the model predicted progression to ophthalmopathy a median of roughly six months ahead of onset, with around 71% sensitivity and 72.22% specificity. Sample size was not statistically predetermined, and investigators were not blinded to group allocation. Most expanded thyroid clonotypes (frequency above 0.001) were also detected in blood, a finding suggesting that blood repertoires may reflect thyroid immune responses. A model built on a 13 V-J signature distinguished ophthalmopathy from stable hyperthyroidism, reaching 87.88% sensitivity and approximately 81% specificity in cross-validation and 80%/75% in testing.

For this clonotype: There is no known antigen for this receptor. Base qualities are missing; no much larger clone stands one base away.

The chain joins TRBV10-3 to TRBJ1-1, with TRBD1 tentatively as D gene (5 bases match). The sequence was obtained from a woman aged 50 to 60 with Graves' hyperthyroidism. The material sequenced was blood. The CDR3 is CAIRDLVNTEAFF. The DNA sequence is TGTGCCATCCGGGACCTGGTGAACACTGAAGCTTTCTTT.